This T cell receptor (beta chain) was identified in a study of Graves' ophthalmopathy and Graves' hyperthyroidism. Researchers took RNA transcripts and amplified TCR beta CDR3 regions from them. First-round RT-PCR with HTBI primers preceded a second-round multiplex PCR. TCRdb re-called the multiplex PCR reads with MiXCR, one entry per CDR3 protein. The data contain approximately 700,000 distinct CDR3 sequences, 40% of them singletons. Germline CDR1 is SNHLY and CDR2 is FYNNEI. The CDR3 runs to 14 residues. Trimming removed 4 bases at V and 5 bases at J, with 14 bases between. Additional autoimmune diseases, uncontrolled infections, pregnancy or lactation disqualified patients. The PBMCs used were ones drawn from 10 ml of fresh peripheral blood.

The chain recombines TRBV2 with TRBJ1-2; TRBD1 is a possible D gene (6 bases). The receptor was derived from an adult man with Graves' ophthalmopathy. Sequenced: peripheral blood. Here the CDR3 reads CASSVYRVGYGYTF. The CDR3 DNA reads as TGTGCCAGCAGTGTTTACAGGGTTGGATATGGCTACACCTTC.